The entry below gives a single T cell receptor (beta chain) sequence along with its context. Its specificity is not known. CDR1 and CDR2 (germline): SNHLY, FYNNEI. There are 16 residues in the CDR3. Between the trimmed V and J ends, which lost 2 bases and 1 base, there was a span of 11 bases. Researchers grouped second doses given at about 4 or about 12 weeks into one pool. This sample is drawn from a study of T cell responses to AZD1222 COVID-19 vaccine. Whole-study findings and limits: Donor demographics were predominantly white British with a female majority; clonal diversity may be underestimated. Just five to seven people given AZD1222 tested seropositive at baseline.

TCRdb's copy holds only in-frame clones and misses some; the assay was immunoSEQ multiplex PCR. The sample lists 120,000 or so clones, more than 85% occurring once. The sample consisted of peripheral blood, taken 28 days after the second AZD1222 dose. This receptor was identified in an adult who received the AZD1222 COVID-19 vaccine. This sequence joins TRBV2 and TRBJ1-4; D is undetermined. CDR3 DNA: TGTGCCAGCAGTGAACGCGGAGGTCGAACTAATGAAAAACTGTTTTTT. Amino acid sequence: CASSERGGRTNEKLFF. The complete variable domain, with remaining parts taken from reference TRBV2 and TRBJ1-4, reads EPEVTQTPSHQVTQMGQEVILRCVPISNHLYFYWYRQILGQKVEFLVSFYNNEISEKSEIFDDQFSVERPDGSNFTLKIRSTKLEDSAMYFCASSERGGRTNEKLFFGSGTQLSVL.